The sequence of this T cell receptor beta chain was determined in a study of CD8 T cells in Susac syndrome. Germline lookup yields CDR1 SEHNR and CDR2 FQNEAQ (reference sequence). The CDR3 has 16 amino acids. Trimming shortened V by 4 bases and J by 0 bases, and 13 bases separated the two germline ends. The study's findings and limits: Acknowledgment was made by the study that its TCR sequencing and HLA analysis involved a relatively small number of individuals.

Random-hexamer reverse transcription was applied to about 0.5 to 1 ug RNA. TCR beta CDR3 was amplified by immunoSEQ multiplex PCR. This amplification extended across 54 Vbeta and 13 Jbeta segments. In TCRdb, the immunoSEQ multiplex PCR reads were re-called with MiXCR into one record per CDR3 protein. Seen here are 20,000 or so distinct CDR3 sequences, about 95% observed once, and the top ten hold less than 0.3%. Comments on this clonotype: The antigen remains unidentified.

The authors sequenced TCR beta from blood CD8+ and CD4+ T cells. This clonotype originated in a human donor in good health. J is TRBJ2-1 and V is TRBV7-9, with unresolved D. The sample consisted of CD8+ T cells from PBMCs. The CDR3 reads CASSSSDPTSYNEQFF. DNA for the CDR3: TGTGCCAGCAGCTCCAGCGACCCCACCTCCTACAATGAGCAGTTCTTC.